This TCR beta chain derives from a study of T-cell reconstitution after alpha-beta-depleted transplantation in children. General study findings and limits: The origin of high day-60 TCRbeta diversity in some patients lay in surviving recipient T cells and thymic progenitors.

Germline CDR1 SEHNR, CDR2 FQNEAQ (reference sequence). The V segment lost 5 bases and the J segment 7 bases; nucleotides outside the gene matches: 8. The CDR3 has 15 amino acids. There are a few counts of this clonotype. The antigen is not known. Construction of the TCRbeta library involved unique molecular identifiers. Each CDR3 protein is one row after TCRdb ran MiXCR on the PCR reads. The table has 900,000 or so distinct CDR3 sequences, about 15% seen once. The input for sequencing was PBMCs, mostly from graft donor cells, taken 360 days after TCRalphabeta/CD19-depleted stem cell transplant. V and J are TRBV7-9 and TRBJ2-1, with 10 bases matching TRBD1. This receptor was obtained from a male patient aged 5 to 17 who had a stem cell transplant for acute lymphoblastic leukemia, so the T cells may come from the graft donor. In DNA form, the CDR3 reads TGTGCCAGCAGCACATCCGGGACAGGGGCTAATGAGCAGTTCTTC. Its protein is CASSTSGTGANEQFF.